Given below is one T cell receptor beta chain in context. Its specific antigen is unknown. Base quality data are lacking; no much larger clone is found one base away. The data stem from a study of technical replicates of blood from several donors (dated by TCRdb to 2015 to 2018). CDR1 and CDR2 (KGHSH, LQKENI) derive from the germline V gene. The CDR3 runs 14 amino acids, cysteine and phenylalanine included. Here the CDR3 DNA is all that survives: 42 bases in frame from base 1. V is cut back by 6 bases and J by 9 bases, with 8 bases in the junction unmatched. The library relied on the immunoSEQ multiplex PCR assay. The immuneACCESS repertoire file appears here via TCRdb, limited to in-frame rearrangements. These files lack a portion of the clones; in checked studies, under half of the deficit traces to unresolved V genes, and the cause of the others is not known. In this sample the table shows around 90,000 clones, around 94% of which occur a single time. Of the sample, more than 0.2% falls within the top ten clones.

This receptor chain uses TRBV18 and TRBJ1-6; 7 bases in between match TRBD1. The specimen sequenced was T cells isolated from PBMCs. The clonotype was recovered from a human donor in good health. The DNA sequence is TGTGCCAGCTCCCCAGGACAGGCGACTTCACCCCTCCACTTT. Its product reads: CASSPGQATSPLHF.